A single sample is the source of the 7 T cell receptor beta chains below, sequenced in a study of vaccination effects on CD4 cells after COVID-19. The antigens of these receptors remain unknown. Sequenced by immunoSEQ multiplex PCR; TCRdb stores in-frame clones only, minus some. The repertoire holds tens of thousands of clones, with 76% as singletons. Viral peptide pools were used in the ViraFEST assay to expand antigen-specific CD4+ T cells, and sequencing came afterward. Culturing for nine to ten days preceded CD4+ T cell isolation. Prior SARS-CoV-2 infection was absent in the vaccine recipients, as shown by negative nucleocapsid antibodies. Sequenced here: CD4+ T cells from PBMCs cultured with HCoV-NL63 spike peptides, sampled before COVID-19 vaccination. These receptor sequences come from a human donor who received a COVID-19 vaccine.

The V and J genes are TRBV5-1 and TRBJ2-7, with TRBD2 as a possible D gene (5 bases). V was clipped by 0 bases and J by 7 bases, with 11 bases between them. This CDR3 has 13 residues. Per the germline V gene, CDR1 is SGHRS and CDR2 is YFSETQ. The DNA of the CDR3 is TGCGCCAGCAGCTTGGATGTCTCGGGGGAGCAGTACGTC. As protein: CASSLDVSGEQYV.

DNA for the CDR3: TGTGCCAGCAGCCCCGGTGGTTTGTCTCGAATGAACACTGAAGCTTTCTTT. Protein: CASSPGGLSRMNTEAFF. This chain uses TRBV5-5 with TRBJ1-1; D unresolved. The CDR3 runs to 17 residues. The germline gives CDR1 SGHKS, CDR2 YYEKEE (reference sequence). The V end was cut by 4 bases, the J end by 0 bases, with 19 bases between.

The chain employs TRBV27 and TRBJ1-6, with a possible D match to TRBD1 (5 bases). The germline V gene has CDR1 MNHEY and CDR2 SMNVEV (reference sequence). This CDR3 region has 16 residues. Trimming stripped 8 bases from V and 10 bases from J, with 24 bases between. In DNA, the CDR3 is TGTGCCAGCCATGGGGCCTTAAGGGGAGACAAATCACCCCTCCACTTT. Translation: CASHGALRGDKSPLHF.

This sequence joins TRBV12-3 or TRBV12-4 and TRBJ2-1; the D is unclear. V was shortened by 8 bases and J by 1 base, with 9 bases between the two germline ends. The CDR3 covers 13 residues. The CDR3 bases are TGTGCCAGCTTGGCAGGTTCCTACAATGAGCAGTTCTTC. Its translation: CASLAGSYNEQFF.

This clone was counted a few times. The chain is built from TRBV7-8 and TRBJ1-4; D not resolved. Germline-derived CDR1 and CDR2 are SGHVS and FQNEAQ. This CDR3 is 14 amino acids long. Trimming removed 1 base at V and 8 bases at J, with 11 bases between. CDR3 nucleotides: TGTGCCAGCAGCTTAGGGTCTACCGGAGAAAAACTGTTTTTT. Protein: CASSLGSTGEKLFF.

The chain recombines TRBV7-2 with TRBJ1-1, with 7 bases fitting TRBD1. This CDR3 has 15 amino acids. After removal of 4 bases from V and 1 base from J, the junction contained 6 bases not matched to a gene. CDR1 and CDR2 from the germline V gene are SGHTA and FQGNSA. The CDR3 DNA sequence: TGTGCCAGCAGCTCACAGGGGCGGACGAACACTGAAGCTTTCTTT. It specifies CASSSQGRTNTEAFF.

This chain joins TRBV5-1 and TRBJ1-3; D perhaps matches TRBD1 (6 bases). The CDR3 contains 16 residues. Germline-derived CDR1 and CDR2 are SGHRS and YFSETQ. V lost 0 bases and J lost 2, with 12 bases in between. The CDR3 spells CASSLASGVPGNTIYF. DNA for the CDR3: TGCGCCAGCAGCTTGGCATCAGGGGTCCCTGGAAACACCATATATTTT.